This T cell receptor (beta chain) is drawn from a study of T cells expressing NK-cell markers. Findings and limits, study-wide: These clonotypes, the leaders elsewhere, also led the CD3+CD56-NKG2C+ fraction in a few donors. Unclear, still, was the HCMV specificity of the expanded NKG2C+ T cell clones.

As concerns this clonotype: The antigen is unknown.

Germline CDR1 SGHNT, CDR2 YENEEA. The CDR3 sequence is 13 residues long. TCRdb re-called the 5' RACE reads and shows each CDR3 protein once, DNA omitted. This table lists about 460,000 distinct CDR3 sequences. This TCR came from a woman aged 50 to 60 in good health. This chain joins TRBV11-3 and TRBJ2-1; the D gene TCRdb calls, TRBD1, cannot be checked with no DNA. Sequenced material: blood T cells: a sorted CD56 or NKG2C T cell subset, CD4+ or CD8+ T cells, or bulk PBMC T cells (not recorded which). The CDR3 is CASSLDNGGVQFF.